The 29 T cell receptor beta chains in this list originate from one sample, sequenced in a study of STAT5B mutations in CD4+ large granular lymphocyte leukemia. Assay used: immunoSEQ multiplex PCR; TCRdb lists only in-frame clones, some missing. Seen here are under 40,000 clones, 70% to 80% observed once, and the top ten hold around 0.44%. Sequences were obtained from CD4+ T cells from blood buffy coats. These receptors were taken from a human donor in good health.

The V gene is TRBV9, the J gene TRBJ1-2, with 9 bases that match TRBD1. V dropped 0 bases and J dropped 5; count of bases not matched to a gene: 5. CDR3 length: 15 amino acids. The germline gives CDR1 SGDLS, CDR2 YYNGEE. This CDR3 is CASSVEGQGRYGYTF. CDR3 DNA sequence: TGTGCCAGCAGCGTAGAAGGACAGGGGAGATATGGCTACACCTTC.

This clone turned up a few times. The chain has TRBV2 and TRBJ2-1; 8 positions match TRBD2. V lost 11 bases and J lost 0; bases outside the gene matches: 6. The CDR3 spans 14 residues. The germline V gene has CDR1 SNHLY and CDR2 FYNNEI. CDR3 loop: CACESGGSYNEQFF. DNA for the CDR3: TGTGCCTGCGAAAGCGGGGGCTCCTACAATGAGCAGTTCTTC.

In its sample, this clone was seen once. The chain combines TRBV28 with TRBJ2-7; D unresolved. V gave up 4 bases and J gave up 6 bases, with 16 bases separating them. The CDR3 extends over 14 amino acids. Looked up from germline, CDR1 is MDHEN and CDR2 is SYDVKM. CDR3 sequence (DNA): TGTGCCAGCAGTTCCCTCGTTGGCCAAGGCGAGCAGTACTTC. Translation gives CASSSLVGQGEQYF.

V usage is TRBV28 and J usage is TRBJ2-7; D is possibly TRBD1 (6 bases). The V gene's germline CDR1 is MDHEN and CDR2 SYDVKM. The CDR3 is made up of 14 amino acids. Trimming removed 5 bases from V and 3 bases from J, with 14 bases in between. The CDR3 loop reads CASSPGTLFYEQYF. Here the CDR3 DNA reads TGTGCCAGCAGTCCCGGGACACTCTTCTACGAGCAGTACTTC.

This clone turned up a few times. V usage is TRBV7-3 and J usage is TRBJ2-2; D uncertain. Germline V CDR1 and CDR2: SGHTA, FQGTGA. The CDR3 loop spans 12 amino acids. V lost 4 bases to trimming and J lost 4 bases, with 4 bases between them. CDR3 bases: TGTGCCAGCAGCTCGCTCACCGGGGAGCTGTTTTTT. Its protein product is CASSSLTGELFF.

The rearrangement joins TRBV9 to TRBJ1-1; no firm D call. The V end lost 0 bases, the J end lost 0 bases, and 6 bases lay between the germline ends. The germline gives CDR1 SGDLS, CDR2 YYNGEE. The length of the CDR3 is 14 residues. CDR3 DNA sequence: TGTGCCAGCAGCGTAGCCCAGGTGAACACTGAAGCTTTCTTT. Translation: CASSVAQVNTEAFF.

This clone was seen a single time. V usage is TRBV7-2 and J usage is TRBJ2-7, with D maybe TRBD2 (5 bases). CDR1 and CDR2 (germline): SGHTA, FQGNSA. This CDR3 has 11 residues. V was trimmed by 5 bases and J by 7 bases, leaving 9 bases between them. CDR3 coding DNA: TGTGCCAGCAGCGACACGGGAGAGCAGTACTTC. Protein product: CASSDTGEQYF.

The chain links TRBV15 to TRBJ1-1; D unclear. Germline V gene data show CDR1 as LNHNV and CDR2 as YYDKDF (reference sequence). This CDR3 spans 13 amino acids. V lost 0 bases and J lost 8, with 10 bases in between. CDR3 residues: CATSRDSIREAFF. The DNA for the CDR3 is TGTGCCACCAGCAGAGATTCCATCCGGGAAGCTTTCTTT.

V is TRBV5-1 and J is TRBJ2-1, with 9 bases fitting TRBD2. The ends lost 2 bases at V and 6 bases at J; junction bases unmatched: 6. The germline V gene encodes CDR1 SGHRS and CDR2 YFSETQ. The CDR3 extends over 15 amino acids. In DNA, the CDR3 is TGCGCCAGCAGCTTCGGCGGGGGGGGGCCCAATGAGCAGTTCTTC. This translates into CASSFGGGGPNEQFF. The full variable domain, rest sourced from reference TRBV5-1 and TRBJ2-1, is KAGVTQTPRYLIKTRGQQVTLSCSPISGHRSVSWYQQTPGQGLQFLFEYFSETQRNKGNFPGRFSGRQFSNSRSEMNVSTLELGDSALYLCASSFGGGGPNEQFFGPGTRLTVL.

The chain is built from TRBV9 and TRBJ2-5; tentatively, D is TRBD1 (6 bases). This CDR3 spans 17 amino acids. Germline assignment: CDR1 SGDLS and CDR2 YYNGEE. V lost 0 bases to trimming and J lost 0 bases, with 15 bases between them. The CDR3 loop is CASSVEVRGLYQETQYF. CDR3 coding DNA: TGTGCCAGCAGCGTAGAAGTCAGGGGCTTGTACCAAGAGACCCAGTACTTC.

The CDR3 DNA reads as TGTGCCAGCAGCTTGGTAATCGGGACGAACGGCTACACCTTC. It codes for CASSLVIGTNGYTF. The chain is built from TRBV5-5 and TRBJ1-2; the D gene is possibly TRBD1 (5 bases). The V end lost 0 bases, the J end lost 8 bases, and 14 bases lay between the germline ends. The length of the CDR3 is 14 residues. Germline V gene data show CDR1 as SGHKS and CDR2 as YYEKEE (reference sequence).

This clone is a singleton in its sample. This chain links TRBV29-1 with TRBJ1-1, with 10 bases aligning to TRBD1. The CDR3 loop spans 15 amino acids. CDR1 is SQVTM, CDR2 ANQGSEA, per germline. With V trimmed by 6 bases and J by 0 bases, 7 bases remained unmatched. CDR3 region: CSVGQGVIMNTEAFF. The CDR3 DNA reads as TGCAGCGTCGGACAGGGGGTAATTATGAACACTGAAGCTTTCTTT.

CDR3 DNA: TGTGCCAGCAGTGCCACACCGGGACAGGGGCGGGGTGAGCAGTACTTC. Encoded protein: CASSATPGQGRGEQYF. The rearrangement joins TRBV6-1 to TRBJ2-7; 10 bases are shared with TRBD1. This CDR3 is built from 16 residues. After removal of 4 bases from V and 7 bases from J, the junction contained 13 bases not matched to a gene. Germline-derived CDR1 and CDR2 are MNHNS and SASEGT.

The rearrangement uses TRBV6-1 and TRBJ1-6; no definite D call. In germline, CDR1 is MNHNS, CDR2 SASEGT. Trimming took 8 bases from V and 0 from J, leaving 5 bases between them. CDR3 size: 13 residues. The CDR3 sequence is CASGSSYNSPLHF. The DNA of the CDR3 is TGTGCCAGCGGGAGCTCCTATAATTCACCCCTCCACTTT.

The V gene is TRBV18, the J gene TRBJ2-7; D is possibly TRBD2 (6 bases). Trimming took off 3 bases at V and 6 bases at J, with 12 bases between the two ends. The germline V gene has CDR1 KGHSH and CDR2 LQKENI. The CDR3 has 13 amino acids. CDR3 amino acids: CASSPVGGTEQYF. The CDR3 nucleotides read TGTGCCAGCTCACCCGTCGGGGGAACCGAGCAGTACTTC.

The chain carries TRBV6-1 and TRBJ2-2, with TRBD1 matching over 7 bases. Germline CDR1 is MNHNS and CDR2 is SASEGT. Germline trimming cut 8 bases from V and 0 bases from J; bases unmatched to any gene: 3. CDR3 length equals 14 residues. CDR3 amino acids: CASPGTANTGELFF. CDR3 nucleotide sequence: TGTGCCAGCCCCGGGACAGCGAACACCGGGGAGCTGTTTTTT.

The chain is built from TRBV7-6 and TRBJ1-2; 7 nucleotides agree with TRBD1. CDR3 size: 13 residues. Trimming cost V 5 bases and J 4 bases; bases outside gene matches: 4. Per germline, CDR1 SGHVS and CDR2 FNYEAQ. As DNA, the CDR3 is TGTGCCAGCAGCCCTAACAGGGGCTATGGCTACACCTTC. Translating gives CASSPNRGYGYTF. The full variable domain, rest sourced from reference TRBV7-6 and TRBJ1-2, is GAGVSQSPRYKVTKRGQDVALRCDPISGHVSLYWYRQALGQGPEFLTYFNYEAQQDKSGLPNDRFSAERPEGSISTLTIQRTEQRDSAMYRCASSPNRGYGYTFGSGTRLTVV.

Concerning this clone itself: The junction differs from germline at one of its ends, possibly a read error. The chain is built from TRBV18 and TRBJ1-6; TRBD1 aligns across 7 bases. The V gene's germline CDR1 is KGHSH and CDR2 LQKENI. This CDR3 contains 15 residues. CDR3 sequence: CASSQGPGMYSPLHF. CDR3 coding DNA: TGTGCCAGTTCACAGGGGCCGGGGATGTATTCACCCCTCCACTTT.

The V and J genes are TRBV27 and TRBJ2-2; D possibly corresponds to TRBD2 (6 bases). V lost 6 bases, J lost 5 bases, and 16 bases lay in between. This CDR3 is built from 15 residues. CDR1 is MNHEY, CDR2 SMNVEV, per germline (reference sequence). CDR3 bases: TGTGCCAGCAGCCTCCTCTCGGGGAGGACCGGGGAGCTGTTTTTT. Translated: CASSLLSGRTGELFF.

The J gene is TRBJ2-5, the V gene TRBV2; TRBD2 aligns across 12 bases. The CDR3 spans 15 residues. Germline-derived CDR1 and CDR2 are SNHLY and FYNNEI. Trimming cost V 9 bases and J 1 base; bases outside gene matches: 6. CDR3: CASHRLAGAQETQYF. The CDR3 nucleotides read TGTGCCAGTCATAGACTAGCGGGGGCCCAAGAGACCCAGTACTTC.

Only a few counts were recorded for this clone. The rearrangement links TRBV18 to TRBJ1-1, with TRBD1 identical over 8 bases. Losses at the gene ends were 0 bases for V and 0 bases for J; bases not matched to a gene: 3. The CDR3 spans 16 residues. Germline V gene data show CDR1 as KGHSH and CDR2 as LQKENI. DNA of the CDR3: TGTGCCAGCTCACCACCTAACAGGGGGATGAACACTGAAGCTTTCTTT. Its protein is CASSPPNRGMNTEAFF.

The chain uses TRBV4-1 and TRBJ1-2, with a weak D call TRBD1 (6 bases). Trimming took off 4 bases at V and 4 bases at J, with 13 bases between the two ends. Germline V gene lookup returns CDR1 MGHRA and CDR2 YSYEKL. The CDR3 has 14 amino acids. CDR3 residues: CASSPMDRAYGYTF. CDR3 DNA sequence: TGCGCCAGCAGCCCAATGGACAGAGCCTATGGCTACACCTTC.

In its sample, this clone was seen once. The chain carries TRBV9 and TRBJ1-2; D is unresolved. The V gene lost 3 bases and the J gene lost 6 bases, with 15 bases spanning the gap. CDR3 length: 14 residues. In germline, CDR1 is SGDLS, CDR2 YYNGEE. The CDR3 reads CASSAPRAEDGYTF. DNA for the CDR3: TGTGCCAGCAGCGCTCCTCGGGCGGAGGATGGCTACACCTTC. The complete variable domain, with remaining parts taken from reference TRBV9 and TRBJ1-2, reads DSGVTQTPKHLITATGQRVTLRCSPRSGDLSVYWYQQSLDQGLQFLIQYYNGEERAKGNILERFSAQQFPDLHSELNLSSLELGDSALYFCASSAPRAEDGYTFGSGTRLTVV.

The rearrangement joins TRBV15 to TRBJ1-6; 7 bases are shared with TRBD1. After removal of 5 bases from V and 6 bases from J, the junction contained 7 bases not matched to a gene. Germline V gives CDR1 LNHNV, CDR2 YYDKDF (reference sequence). CDR3 length equals 15 residues. CDR3 nucleotides: TGTGCCACCAGCGAATCCAGGGGGGCTAATTCACCCCTCCACTTT. Protein product: CATSESRGANSPLHF.

This clone occurred a few times. The chain joins TRBV14 to TRBJ1-6; D call uncertain. V gave up 0 bases and J gave up 10 bases, with 7 bases separating them. The germline gives CDR1 SGHDN, CDR2 FVKESK. The CDR3 sequence is 13 residues long. The CDR3 loop is CASSQELGSPLHF. DNA for the CDR3: TGTGCCAGCAGCCAAGAGTTGGGCTCACCCCTCCACTTT.

The chain couples TRBV29-1 to TRBJ1-3; 7 positions match TRBD1. This CDR3 is built from 13 residues. CDR1 is SQVTM and CDR2 is ANQGSEA in the germline V gene. Unmatched junction bases numbered 3, after V lost 3 bases and J lost 4 bases. CDR3 loop: CSVDGGQGNTIYF. The DNA of the CDR3 is TGCAGCGTTGATGGGGGACAGGGAAACACCATATATTTT.

This clone came up a few times. The rearrangement links TRBV30 to TRBJ2-5; the D gene is possibly TRBD2 (6 bases). This CDR3 spans 13 amino acids. Trimming stripped 3 bases from V and 1 base from J, with 9 bases between. Germline V gene data show CDR1 as GTSNPN and CDR2 as SVGIG (reference sequence). The CDR3 DNA sequence: TGTGCCTGGAGCGCGGGACTCCAAGAGACCCAGTACTTC. It yields the protein CAWSAGLQETQYF. Together with reference TRBV30 and TRBJ2-5, the CDR3 gives the full variable domain: SQTIHQWPATLVQPVGSPLSLECTVEGTSNPNLYWYRQAAGRGLQLLFYSVGIGQISSEVPQNLSASRPQDRQFILSSKKLLLSDSGFYLCAWSAGLQETQYFGPGTRLLVL.

The chain links TRBV6-5 to TRBJ2-4, with D maybe TRBD1 (5 bases). This CDR3 comprises 11 residues. Deletions cut 7 bases from V and 10 bases from J, with 11 bases between. Germline CDR1 and CDR2: MNHEY and SVGAGI. The DNA for the CDR3 is TGTGCCAGCACCCAGGGCCCTATTCAGTACTTC. Translated: CASTQGPIQYF.

This clone was recorded a few times. The J gene is TRBJ1-4, the V gene TRBV10-3; weak D call: TRBD1 (6 bases). The CDR3 is made up of 16 amino acids. V was clipped by 0 bases and J by 8 bases, with 16 bases between them. Germline values: CDR1 ENHRY, CDR2 SYGVKD. The CDR3 bases are TGTGCCATCAGTGAGTCTTGGGGGCTGGGGGGAGAAAAACTGTTTTTT. This translates into CAISESWGLGGEKLFF.